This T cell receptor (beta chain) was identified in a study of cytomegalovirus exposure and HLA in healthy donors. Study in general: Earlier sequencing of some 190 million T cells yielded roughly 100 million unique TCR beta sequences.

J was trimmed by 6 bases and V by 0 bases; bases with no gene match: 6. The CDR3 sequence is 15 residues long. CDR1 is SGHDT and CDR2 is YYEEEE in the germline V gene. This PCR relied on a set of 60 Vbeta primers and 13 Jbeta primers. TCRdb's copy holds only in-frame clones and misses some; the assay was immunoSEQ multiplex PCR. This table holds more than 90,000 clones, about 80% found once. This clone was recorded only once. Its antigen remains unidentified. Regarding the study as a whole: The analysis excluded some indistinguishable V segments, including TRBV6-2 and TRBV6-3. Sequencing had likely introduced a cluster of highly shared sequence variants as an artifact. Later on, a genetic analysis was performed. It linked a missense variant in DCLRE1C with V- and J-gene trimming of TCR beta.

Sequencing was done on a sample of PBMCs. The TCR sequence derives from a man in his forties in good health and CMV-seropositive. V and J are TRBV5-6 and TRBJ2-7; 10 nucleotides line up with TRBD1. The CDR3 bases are TGTGCCAGCAGCTTGGCGGGGACAGGGGACCTCGAGCAGTACTTC. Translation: CASSLAGTGDLEQYF.